One T cell receptor (beta chain) is described in this entry. What it recognizes is unknown. PCR employed 60 Vbeta and 13 Jbeta primers. Using immunoSEQ multiplex PCR, the repertoire was profiled, and TCRdb retains in-frame clones only, with some absent. The table shows some 200,000 clones, with under 90% occurring only once. The source of the sample is a study of cytomegalovirus exposure and HLA in healthy donors. Study-level points and caveats: A later analysis found TCR association rates differed by HLA locus, highest for DRB1 and lowest for HLA-C.

Sequenced sample: PBMCs. This receptor was obtained from a boy younger than 10 in good health and CMV-seronegative.

The CDR3 DNA sequence: TGCGCCAGCAGCCCCCCCGAGGGAAGTTCTGGAAACACCATATATTTT. Protein product: CASSPPEGSSGNTIYF. The rearrangement uses TRBV5-1 and TRBJ1-3; D is uncertain. The germline V and J ends were trimmed by 4 bases and 1 base, with 15 bases remaining between them. CDR3 length: 16 amino acids. Germline-derived CDR1 and CDR2 are SGHRS and YFSETQ.